This passage covers 2 T cell receptor beta chains from one sample sequenced in a study of Ad26.COV2.S vaccination and SARS-CoV-2 variants. Profiled with immunoSEQ multiplex PCR; TCRdb holds only in-frame clones, not every one. Of approximately 300,000 clones listed, about 86% were seen once; the top ten hold roughly 2.1%. Treatment given: about 20 received Ad26.COV2.S at low or high dose, single or two shots; several received placebo; per-sample allocation not given. Samples analyzed were those drawn on day 63 after the first vaccine or placebo injection. Specimen: peripheral blood, collected in a trial of Ad26.COV2.S vaccine versus placebo. These receptors all stem from a person between 18 and 65 years old who received the Ad26.COV2.S COVID-19 vaccine or a placebo.

This rearrangement joins TRBV3-1 (or the pseudogene TRBV3-2) to TRBJ1-3, with D maybe TRBD1 (6 bases). The CDR3 covers 14 residues. V was trimmed by 3 bases and J by 2 bases, leaving 8 bases between them. Per the germline V gene, CDR1 is LGHDT and CDR2 is YNNKEL (reference sequence). CDR3 amino acids: CASSHRGAGNTIYF. CDR3 nucleotide sequence: TGTGCCAGCAGCCACAGGGGAGCTGGAAACACCATATATTTT.

The rearrangement uses TRBV10-3 and TRBJ1-2; the D gene is possibly TRBD1 (5 bases). The CDR3 covers 14 residues. From germline, CDR1 is ENHRY and CDR2 SYGVKD. With 2 bases removed from V and 5 bases from J, the gap between germline ends came to 12 bases. The CDR3 loop is CAISEPGDLYGYTF. Written as DNA, the CDR3 is TGTGCCATCAGTGAGCCCGGGGACTTGTATGGCTACACCTTC.